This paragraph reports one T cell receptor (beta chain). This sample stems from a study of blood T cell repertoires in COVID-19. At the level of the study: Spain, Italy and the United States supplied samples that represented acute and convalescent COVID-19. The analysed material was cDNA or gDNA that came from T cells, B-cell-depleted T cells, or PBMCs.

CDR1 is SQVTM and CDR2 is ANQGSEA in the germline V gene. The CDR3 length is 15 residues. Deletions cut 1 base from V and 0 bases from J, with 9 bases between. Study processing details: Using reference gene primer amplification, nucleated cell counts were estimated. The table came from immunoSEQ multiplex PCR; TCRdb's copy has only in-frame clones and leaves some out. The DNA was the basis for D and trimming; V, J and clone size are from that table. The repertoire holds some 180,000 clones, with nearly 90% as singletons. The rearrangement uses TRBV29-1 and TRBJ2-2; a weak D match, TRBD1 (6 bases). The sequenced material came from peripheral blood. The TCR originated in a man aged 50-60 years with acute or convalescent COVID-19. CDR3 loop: CSVEVRGPNTGELFF. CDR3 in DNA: TGCAGCGTTGAAGTCAGGGGCCCGAACACCGGGGAGCTGTTTTTT.